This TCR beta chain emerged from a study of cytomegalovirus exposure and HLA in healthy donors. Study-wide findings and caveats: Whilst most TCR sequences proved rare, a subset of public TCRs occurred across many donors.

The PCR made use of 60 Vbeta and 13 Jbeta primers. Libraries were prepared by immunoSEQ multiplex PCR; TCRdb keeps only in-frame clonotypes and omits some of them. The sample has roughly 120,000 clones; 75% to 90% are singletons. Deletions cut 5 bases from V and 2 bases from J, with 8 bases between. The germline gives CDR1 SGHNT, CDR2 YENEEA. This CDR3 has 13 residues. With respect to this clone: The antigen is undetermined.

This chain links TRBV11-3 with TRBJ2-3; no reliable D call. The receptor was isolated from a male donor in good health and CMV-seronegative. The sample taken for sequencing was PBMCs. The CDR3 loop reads CASSPDPTDTQYF. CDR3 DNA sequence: TGTGCCAGCAGCCCAGATCCCACAGATACGCAGTATTTT.